Each of the 4 T cell receptor beta chains below was sequenced from the same sample in a study of T cells after yellow fever vaccination. TCRdb recomputed calls from the 5' RACE reads with MiXCR, one row per CDR3 protein. The sample consists of over 120,000 distinct CDR3 sequences, 6.6% of them appearing once. Sequences were derived from CD4+ T cells sorted from PBMCs, sampled 10 days after the yellow fever booster vaccination. Source of these receptors: a man aged 25 to 40 who received the YFV17D yellow fever vaccine.

This clonotype was counted many times. The J gene is TRBJ1-5, the V gene TRBV7-2; D unclear. The CDR3 spans 14 residues. Per germline, CDR1 SGHTA and CDR2 FQGNSA. V was pared by 3 bases and J by 4 bases, with 10 bases between. This CDR3 reads CASSFGSGNQPQHF. The CDR3 coding sequence is TGTGCCAGCAGCTTCGGCAGCGGAAATCAGCCCCAGCATTTT.

This clonotype appeared many times. The chain is built from TRBV3-1 and TRBJ2-7, with 13 bases identical to TRBD2. Per the germline V gene, CDR1 is LGHDT and CDR2 is YNNKEL (reference sequence). V lost 5 bases, J lost 6 bases, and 7 bases stayed unmatched. The CDR3 covers 15 residues. The CDR3 DNA follows: TGTGCCAGCAGCAGACGGACTAGCGGGAGAAGCGAGCAGTACTTC. This codes for CASSRRTSGRSEQYF.

In this sample, this clonotype turned up many times. This chain joins TRBV5-6 and TRBJ2-1, with D hard to call. The germline V gene has CDR1 SGHDT and CDR2 YYEEEE. The CDR3 totals 11 residues. Trimming removed 4 bases at V and 10 bases at J, with 9 bases between. DNA of the CDR3: TGTGCCAGCAGCAAACGGAGAGAGCAGTTCTTC. Translation gives CASSKRREQFF.

In this sample, this clonotype turned up many times. This chain links TRBV20-1 with TRBJ2-7; TRBD2 matches at 8 bases. This CDR3 comprises 14 residues. The germline CDR1 and CDR2 sequences are DFQATT and SNEGSKA (reference sequence). V shed 4 bases and J 1 base; nucleotides not matched to a gene: 6. CDR3 nucleotide sequence: TGCAGTGCTATACCGGGACTAGGTTCCTACGAGCAGTACTTC. This codes for CSAIPGLGSYEQYF.